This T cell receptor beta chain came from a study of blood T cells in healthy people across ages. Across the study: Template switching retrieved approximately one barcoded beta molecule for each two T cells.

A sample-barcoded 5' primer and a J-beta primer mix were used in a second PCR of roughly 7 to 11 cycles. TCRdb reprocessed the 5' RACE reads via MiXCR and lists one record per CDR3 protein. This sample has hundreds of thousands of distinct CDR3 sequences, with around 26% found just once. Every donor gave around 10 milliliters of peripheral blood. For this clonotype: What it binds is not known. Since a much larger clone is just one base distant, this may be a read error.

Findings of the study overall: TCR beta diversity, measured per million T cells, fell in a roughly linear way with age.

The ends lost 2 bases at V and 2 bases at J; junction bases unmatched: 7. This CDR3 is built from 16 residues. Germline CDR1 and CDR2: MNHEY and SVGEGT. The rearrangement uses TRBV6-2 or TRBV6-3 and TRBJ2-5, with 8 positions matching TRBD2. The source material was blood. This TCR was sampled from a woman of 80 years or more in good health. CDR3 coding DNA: TGTGCCAGCAGTTACCCAAGCGGGGGTGTACAAGAGACCCAGTACTTC. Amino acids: CASSYPSGGVQETQYF.